This passage covers 14 T cell receptor beta chains from one sample sequenced in a study of T cell responses to AZD1222 COVID-19 vaccine. Only in-frame clones appear in the TCRdb table, and some are missing; sequencing was by immunoSEQ multiplex PCR. The sample has approximately 100,000 clones, about 89% seen once. Specimen: peripheral blood, collected on day 0 of AZD1222 vaccination. The receptors originated from an adult in good health.

V usage is TRBV4-3 and J usage is TRBJ2-7, with D maybe TRBD2 (5 bases). CDR1 and CDR2 (germline): LGHNA, YSLEER. Trimming took 0 bases from V and 2 from J, leaving 11 bases between them. The CDR3 totals 15 residues. The CDR3 sequence is CASSQDSTGTYEQYF. The CDR3, as DNA: TGCGCCAGCAGCCAAGACTCTACGGGGACCTACGAGCAGTACTTC.

The V and J genes are TRBV9 and TRBJ2-2; D tentatively reads TRBD1 or TRBD2 (6 bases each). Trimming took off 4 bases at V and 7 bases at J, with 14 bases between the two ends. The germline CDR1 and CDR2 sequences are SGDLS and YYNGEE. This CDR3 has 14 amino acids. CDR3 in amino acids: CASSYTGAGGELFF. The CDR3 region has the DNA TGTGCCAGCAGCTATACGGGGGCGGGCGGGGAGCTGTTTTTT.

The V call is TRBV19, the J call TRBJ1-5; D is undetermined. The V end lost 4 bases, the J end lost 0 bases, and 10 bases lay between the germline ends. The CDR3 has 15 amino acids. Germline assignment: CDR1 LNHDA and CDR2 SQIVND (reference sequence). The CDR3 DNA sequence: TGTGCCAGTAGTAACTTCGGCGGTAGCAATCAGCCCCAGCATTTT. Residues: CASSNFGGSNQPQHF.

The chain links TRBV29-1 to TRBJ1-3; D possibly corresponds to TRBD1 (5 bases). The CDR3 consists of 13 residues. CDR1 and CDR2 from the germline V gene are SQVTM and ANQGSEA. The V end was cut by 4 bases, the J end by 2 bases, with 9 bases between. The CDR3 sequence: CSVGTGPGNTIYF. CDR3 DNA sequence: TGCAGCGTTGGAACGGGACCTGGAAACACCATATATTTT.

This chain uses TRBV6-2 or TRBV6-3 with TRBJ1-1; weak D call: TRBD1 (5 bases). CDR1 is MNHEY and CDR2 is SVGEGT in the germline V gene. CDR3 size: 15 residues. Trimming cost V 5 bases and J 3 bases, with 16 bases left between them. For the CDR3, the DNA is TGTGCCAGCAGTACTCTCGACAGTTCGGACACTGAAGCTTTCTTT. Translating it yields CASSTLDSSDTEAFF.

In this sample, this clone turned up once. The V and J genes are TRBV4-2 and TRBJ1-5; no clear D. The CDR3 covers 16 residues. Trimming removed 4 bases at V and 3 bases at J, with 16 bases between. Germline values: CDR1 LGHNA, CDR2 YNFKEQ. The CDR3 nucleotides are TGTGCCAGCAGCCTATCCCCCGGGGAAAACAATCAGCCCCAGCATTTT. It yields the protein CASSLSPGENNQPQHF.

The chain combines TRBV4-3 with TRBJ2-3, with 7 nucleotides matching TRBD2. J lost 0 bases, V lost 0 bases, and 6 bases had no gene match. The CDR3 covers 17 residues. Looked up from germline, CDR1 is LGHNA and CDR2 is YSLEER. The CDR3 DNA is TGCGCCAGCAGCCAAGATTTGAGCGGGGCTAGCACAGATACGCAGTATTTT. Translation gives CASSQDLSGASTDTQYF.

V is TRBV6-2 or TRBV6-3 and J is TRBJ1-5; TRBD1 might be the D (5 bases). The CDR3 is made up of 14 amino acids. The V end lost 5 bases, the J end lost 2 bases, and 10 bases lay between the germline ends. Per the germline V gene, CDR1 is MNHEY and CDR2 is SVGEGT. DNA of the CDR3: TGTGCCAGCAGTCAGGGATCACGCAATCAGCCCCAGCATTTT. It codes for CASSQGSRNQPQHF.

This sequence joins TRBV5-5 and TRBJ1-2, with TRBD1 identical over 11 bases. From germline, CDR1 is SGHKS and CDR2 YYEKEE (reference sequence). J lost 3 bases, V lost 4 bases, and 5 bases had no gene match. There are 15 residues in the CDR3. CDR3 sequence: CASSPRDRGDYGYTF. In DNA, the CDR3 is TGTGCCAGCAGCCCTCGGGACAGGGGGGACTATGGCTACACCTTC.

The chain has TRBV7-3 and TRBJ1-2; D gene ambiguous. The V end was cut by 1 base, the J end by 3 bases, with 6 bases between. Germline V gives CDR1 SGHTA, CDR2 FQGTGA. This CDR3 is built from 13 residues. CDR3 in amino acids: CASSLRDYYGYTF. The CDR3 nucleotides are TGTGCCAGCAGCTTAAGGGATTACTATGGCTACACCTTC.

The chain combines TRBV27 with TRBJ2-7; 9 bases map to TRBD1. The length of the CDR3 is 15 residues. From germline, CDR1 is MNHEY and CDR2 SMNVEV (reference sequence). The V and J ends lost 4 bases and 4 bases, in that order; junction bases with no gene match: 8. For the CDR3, the DNA is TGTGCCAGCAGTTACGGACAGGGGCCATTTTACGAGCAGTACTTC. Protein product: CASSYGQGPFYEQYF.

The CDR3 here is CASSSGYAGGYTF. CDR3 in DNA: TGTGCCAGCAGTTCCGGATACGCCGGCGGCTACACCTTC. This sequence joins TRBV6-2 or TRBV6-3 and TRBJ1-2; no definite D call. Germline loops: CDR1 MNHEY, CDR2 SVGEGT. The V end was cut by 4 bases, the J end by 8 bases, with 14 bases between. The CDR3 totals 13 residues.

The rearrangement joins TRBV19 to TRBJ1-1; D is perhaps TRBD1 (5 bases). Germline CDR1 reads LNHDA; CDR2 reads SQIVND (reference sequence). V shed 3 bases and J shed 4 bases, with 12 bases lying between them. The CDR3 is 14 amino acids. The DNA of the CDR3 is TGTGCCAGTAGTATGGGACTGTTAGCCACTGAAGCTTTCTTT. Translating it yields CASSMGLLATEAFF.

The chain combines TRBV7-8 with TRBJ2-3; 9 nucleotides match TRBD2. From germline, CDR1 is SGHVS and CDR2 FQNEAQ. The CDR3 sequence is 15 residues long. V was clipped by 4 bases and J by 3 bases; unmatched bases: 5. The CDR3 DNA reads TGTGCCAGCAGCTCCGGGACTAGCAAGACAGATACGCAGTATTTT. Its translation is CASSSGTSKTDTQYF.